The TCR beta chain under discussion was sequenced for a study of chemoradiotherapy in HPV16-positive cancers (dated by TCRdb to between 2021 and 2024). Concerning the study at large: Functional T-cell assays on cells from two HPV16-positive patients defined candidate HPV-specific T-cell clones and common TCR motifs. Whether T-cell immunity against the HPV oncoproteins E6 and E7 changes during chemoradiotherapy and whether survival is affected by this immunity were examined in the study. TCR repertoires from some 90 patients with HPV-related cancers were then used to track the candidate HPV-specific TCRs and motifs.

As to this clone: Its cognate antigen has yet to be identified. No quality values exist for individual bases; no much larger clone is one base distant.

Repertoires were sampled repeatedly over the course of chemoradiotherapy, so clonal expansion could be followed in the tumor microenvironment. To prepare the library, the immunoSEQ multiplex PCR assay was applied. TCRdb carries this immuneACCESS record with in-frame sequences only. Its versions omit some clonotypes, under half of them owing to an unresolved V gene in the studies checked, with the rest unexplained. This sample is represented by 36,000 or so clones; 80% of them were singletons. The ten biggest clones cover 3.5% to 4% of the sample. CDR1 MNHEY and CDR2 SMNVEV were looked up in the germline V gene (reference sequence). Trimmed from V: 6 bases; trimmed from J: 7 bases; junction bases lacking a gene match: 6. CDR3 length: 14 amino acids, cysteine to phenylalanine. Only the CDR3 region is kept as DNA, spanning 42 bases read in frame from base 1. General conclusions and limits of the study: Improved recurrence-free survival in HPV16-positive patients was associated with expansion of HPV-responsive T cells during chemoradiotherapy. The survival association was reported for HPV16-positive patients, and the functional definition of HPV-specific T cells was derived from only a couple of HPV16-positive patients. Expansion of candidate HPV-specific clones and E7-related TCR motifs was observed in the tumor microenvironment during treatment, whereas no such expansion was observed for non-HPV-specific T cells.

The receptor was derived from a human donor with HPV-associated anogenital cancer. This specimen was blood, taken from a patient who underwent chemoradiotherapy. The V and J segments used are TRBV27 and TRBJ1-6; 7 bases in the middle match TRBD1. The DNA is TGTGCCAGCAGGCTCACAGGGGACAATTCACCCCTCCACTTT. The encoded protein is CASRLTGDNSPLHF.